This is a list of T cell receptor beta chains from one sample in a study of blood T cell repertoires in COVID-19. TCRdb's table, derived via immunoSEQ multiplex PCR, lists solely in-frame clones and lacks some. The table lists 150,000 to 200,000 clones, around 83% of them singletons. Specimen: PBMCs or T cells enriched from blood (not recorded which). The receptors stem from a woman in her 30s who had been exposed to COVID-19. Each CDR3 is given with its conserved first and last residue. A D gene is named only where the DNA matches it firmly. Clone sizes are given selectively: once, few, many, or a class where the clone is expanded.

.,.,TRBJ2-3,TRBV27,TGTGCCAGCAGTTTTATTAGTCCTAGCACAGATACGCAGTATTTT,CASSFISPSTDTQYF
.,TRBD2,TRBJ2-1,TRBV19,TGTGCCACCCGACTAGCGGGGGATCAATGGGATGAGCAGTTCTTC,CATRLAGDQWDEQFF
.,.,TRBJ1-1,TRBV9,TGTGCCAGCAGCGTAGCCCTCCAGGTCACTGAAGCTTTCTTT,CASSVALQVTEAFF
once,.,TRBJ2-3,TRBV7-2,TGTGCCAGCAGCATACGACAATTAGATACGCAGTATTTT,CASSIRQLDTQYF
.,TRBD1,TRBJ1-4,TRBV11-2,TGTGCCAGCAGCTTATTAGCTAGGACAGGCTTGACTAATGAAAAACTGTTTTTT,CASSLLARTGLTNEKLFF
.,.,TRBJ1-2,TRBV27,TGTGCCAGCAGTTCCCCGAACTATGGCTACACCTTC,CASSSPNYGYTF
once,TRBD2,TRBJ2-1,TRBV9,TGTGCCAGCAGCCAAACTAGCGGGGCGACATACAATGAGCAGTTCTTC,CASSQTSGATYNEQFF
.,TRBD1,TRBJ1-6,TRBV9,TGTGCCAGCAGCCACGGACAGGCCTCTAATTCACCCCTCCACTTT,CASSHGQASNSPLHF
.,TRBD1,TRBJ2-1,TRBV5-1,TGCGCCAGCAGAACCGGGACAGGGGGCTACAATGAGCAGTTCTTC,CASRTGTGGYNEQFF
.,TRBD2,TRBJ2-5,TRBV9,TGTGCCAGCAGCGGGGGTGCTAGCGGGGGCAAAGAGACCCAGTACTTC,CASSGGASGGKETQYF
.,TRBD1,TRBJ1-2,TRBV5-4,TGTGCCAGCAGCTTAGGACAGGGGAAATTCAGCTATGGCTACACCTTC,CASSLGQGKFSYGYTF
.,.,TRBJ1-5,TRBV7-2,TGTGCCAGCAGCTTACGGGGGTTTGGCAATCAGCCCCAGCATTTT,CASSLRGFGNQPQHF
.,.,TRBJ2-1,TRBV28,TGTGCCAGCAGTTTAGAGTACAATGAGCAGTTCTTC,CASSLEYNEQFF
.,TRBD1,TRBJ1-1,TRBV7-2,TGTGCCAGCAGCTCAGTACAGGGGGAAGAAGCTTTCTTT,CASSSVQGEEAFF